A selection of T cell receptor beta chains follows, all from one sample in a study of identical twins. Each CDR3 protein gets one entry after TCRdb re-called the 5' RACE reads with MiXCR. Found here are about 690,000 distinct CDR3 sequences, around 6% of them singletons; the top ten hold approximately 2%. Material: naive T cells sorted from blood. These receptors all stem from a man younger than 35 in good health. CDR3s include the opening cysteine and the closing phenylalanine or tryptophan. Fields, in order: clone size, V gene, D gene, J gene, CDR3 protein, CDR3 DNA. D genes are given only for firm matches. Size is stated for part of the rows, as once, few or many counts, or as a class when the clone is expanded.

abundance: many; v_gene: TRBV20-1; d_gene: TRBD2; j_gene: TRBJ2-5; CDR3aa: CSARTKAGGLETQYF; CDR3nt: TGCAGTGCCAGAACAAAAGCGGGAGGGCTGGAGACCCAGTACTTC
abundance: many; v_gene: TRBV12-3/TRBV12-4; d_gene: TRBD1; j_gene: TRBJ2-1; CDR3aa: CASRETGGVYSYNEQFF; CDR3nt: TGTGCCAGCAGAGAGACAGGGGGAGTTTACTCCTACAATGAGCAGTTCTTC
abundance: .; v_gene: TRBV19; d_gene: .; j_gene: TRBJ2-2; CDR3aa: CASQSETGELFF; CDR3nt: TGTGCCAGCCAATCAGAGACCGGGGAGCTGTTTTTT
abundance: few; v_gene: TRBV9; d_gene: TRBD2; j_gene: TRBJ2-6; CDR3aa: CASSAGLASSGANVLTF; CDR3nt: TGTGCCAGCAGCGCCGGACTAGCGAGTTCCGGGGCCAACGTCCTGACTTTC
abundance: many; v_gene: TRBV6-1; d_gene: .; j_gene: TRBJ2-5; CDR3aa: CASSEVKGGPYF; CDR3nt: TGTGCCAGCAGTGAAGTAAAGGGCGGGCCGTACTTC
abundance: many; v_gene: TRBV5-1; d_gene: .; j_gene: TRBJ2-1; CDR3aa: CASRPPAEGQTIVDNEQFF; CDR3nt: TGCGCCAGCAGACCTCCGGCTGAGGGACAAACGATAGTAGACAATGAGCAGTTCTTC
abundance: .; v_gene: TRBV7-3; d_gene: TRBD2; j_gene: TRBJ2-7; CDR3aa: CASSPAGDSGYEQYF; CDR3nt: TGTGCCAGCTCCCCTGCGGGGGATTCGGGTTACGAGCAGTACTTC
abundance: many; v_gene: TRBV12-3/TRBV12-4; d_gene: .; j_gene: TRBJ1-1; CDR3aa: CASTKDQGAEAFF; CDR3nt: TGTGCCAGCACAAAAGATCAGGGTGCTGAAGCTTTCTTT
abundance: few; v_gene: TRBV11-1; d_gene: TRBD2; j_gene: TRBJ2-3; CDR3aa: CASSLESYQVAGVDTQYF; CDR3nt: TGTGCCAGCAGCTTAGAATCATACCAGGTAGCGGGAGTAGATACGCAGTATTTT
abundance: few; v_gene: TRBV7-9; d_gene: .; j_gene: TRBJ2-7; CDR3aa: CASSLVEGVEQYF; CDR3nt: TGTGCCAGCAGCTTAGTGGAAGGGGTTGAGCAGTACTTC
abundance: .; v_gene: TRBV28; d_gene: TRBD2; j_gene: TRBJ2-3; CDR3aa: CASSHVAGDDGTQYF; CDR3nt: TGTGCCAGCAGCCACGTAGCGGGAGATGATGGTACGCAGTATTTT
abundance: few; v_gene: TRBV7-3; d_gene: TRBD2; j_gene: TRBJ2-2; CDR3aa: CASSRASGSSTGELFF; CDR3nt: TGTGCCAGCAGCCGAGCTAGCGGGAGTTCCACCGGGGAGCTGTTTTTT